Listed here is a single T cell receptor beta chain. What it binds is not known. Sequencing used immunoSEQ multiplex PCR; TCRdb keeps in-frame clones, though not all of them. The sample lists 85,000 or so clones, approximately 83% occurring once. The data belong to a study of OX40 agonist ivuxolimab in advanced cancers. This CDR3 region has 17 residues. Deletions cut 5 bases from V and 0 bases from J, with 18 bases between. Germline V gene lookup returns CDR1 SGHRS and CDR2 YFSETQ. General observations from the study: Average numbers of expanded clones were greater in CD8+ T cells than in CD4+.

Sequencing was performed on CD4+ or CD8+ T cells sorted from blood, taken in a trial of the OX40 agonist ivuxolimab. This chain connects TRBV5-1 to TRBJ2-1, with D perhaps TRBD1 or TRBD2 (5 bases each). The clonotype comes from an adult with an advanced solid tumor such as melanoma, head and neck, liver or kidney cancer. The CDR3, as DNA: TGCGCCAGCAGTTCCGGGGCCGGGACGCTCTCCTACAATGAGCAGTTCTTC. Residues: CASSSGAGTLSYNEQFF.